This is a list of T cell receptor beta chains from one sample in a study of cytomegalovirus exposure and HLA in healthy donors. The repertoire was sequenced with immunoSEQ multiplex PCR; TCRdb's copy has only in-frame clones and lacks some. The table includes about 120,000 clones, more than 60% detected once. The sequencing input was PBMCs. These receptors were obtained from a female donor in good health and CMV-seronegative. Each CDR3 is given with its conserved first and last residue. A D gene is named only where the DNA matches it firmly. Expanded clones are given a class, and other clones once, few, many or no size at all.

.	TRBJ2-2	.	TRBV7-6	TGTGCCAGCAGCTTAGTCTCCGGGGGGCTGTTTTTT	CASSLVSGGLFF
.	TRBJ1-2	.	TRBV7-2	TGTGCCAGCAGCTTATTAGGGGACTATGGCTACACCTTC	CASSLLGDYGYTF
TRBD2	TRBJ2-3	.	TRBV5-4	TGTGCCAGCAGCTGGACTAGCGGGGGGCTCGCAGATACGCAGTATTTT	CASSWTSGGLADTQYF
TRBD1	TRBJ1-5	.	TRBV25-1	TGTGCCAGCAGTGAGTCCGGGACAGGGGGCAGCCCCCAGCATTTT	CASSESGTGGSPQHF
TRBD2	TRBJ2-3	.	TRBV5-4	TGTGCCAGCAGCTTACCGGGACTAGCGGGGGGGACAGATACGCAGTATTTT	CASSLPGLAGGTDTQYF
TRBD2	TRBJ2-5	.	TRBV15	TGTGCCACCAGCAGAAGGGGACTAGCCCAAGAGACCCAGTACTTC	CATSRRGLAQETQYF
TRBD2	TRBJ2-1	.	TRBV7-9	TGTGCCAGCAGCTTAGGGGTAGGACTAGCGAGTTACAATGAGCAGTTCTTC	CASSLGVGLASYNEQFF
.	TRBJ1-1	.	TRBV4-2	TGTGCCAGCAGCCAAGCCTCCAGGCAGAGCCATATGAACACTGAAGCTTTCTTT	CASSQASRQSHMNTEAFF
TRBD1	TRBJ1-2	.	TRBV6-1	TGTGCCAGCAGTGACTCGGGGCCAGGGGGAGGCTACACCTTC	CASSDSGPGGGYTF
.	TRBJ1-1	few	TRBV10-3	TGTGCCATCAGTGAGAGCGGTGAAGCTTTCTTT	CAISESGEAFF
.	TRBJ2-2	.	TRBV9	TGTGCCAGCAGTATCCGGGGAAACTCCGGGGAGCTGTTTTTT	CASSIRGNSGELFF